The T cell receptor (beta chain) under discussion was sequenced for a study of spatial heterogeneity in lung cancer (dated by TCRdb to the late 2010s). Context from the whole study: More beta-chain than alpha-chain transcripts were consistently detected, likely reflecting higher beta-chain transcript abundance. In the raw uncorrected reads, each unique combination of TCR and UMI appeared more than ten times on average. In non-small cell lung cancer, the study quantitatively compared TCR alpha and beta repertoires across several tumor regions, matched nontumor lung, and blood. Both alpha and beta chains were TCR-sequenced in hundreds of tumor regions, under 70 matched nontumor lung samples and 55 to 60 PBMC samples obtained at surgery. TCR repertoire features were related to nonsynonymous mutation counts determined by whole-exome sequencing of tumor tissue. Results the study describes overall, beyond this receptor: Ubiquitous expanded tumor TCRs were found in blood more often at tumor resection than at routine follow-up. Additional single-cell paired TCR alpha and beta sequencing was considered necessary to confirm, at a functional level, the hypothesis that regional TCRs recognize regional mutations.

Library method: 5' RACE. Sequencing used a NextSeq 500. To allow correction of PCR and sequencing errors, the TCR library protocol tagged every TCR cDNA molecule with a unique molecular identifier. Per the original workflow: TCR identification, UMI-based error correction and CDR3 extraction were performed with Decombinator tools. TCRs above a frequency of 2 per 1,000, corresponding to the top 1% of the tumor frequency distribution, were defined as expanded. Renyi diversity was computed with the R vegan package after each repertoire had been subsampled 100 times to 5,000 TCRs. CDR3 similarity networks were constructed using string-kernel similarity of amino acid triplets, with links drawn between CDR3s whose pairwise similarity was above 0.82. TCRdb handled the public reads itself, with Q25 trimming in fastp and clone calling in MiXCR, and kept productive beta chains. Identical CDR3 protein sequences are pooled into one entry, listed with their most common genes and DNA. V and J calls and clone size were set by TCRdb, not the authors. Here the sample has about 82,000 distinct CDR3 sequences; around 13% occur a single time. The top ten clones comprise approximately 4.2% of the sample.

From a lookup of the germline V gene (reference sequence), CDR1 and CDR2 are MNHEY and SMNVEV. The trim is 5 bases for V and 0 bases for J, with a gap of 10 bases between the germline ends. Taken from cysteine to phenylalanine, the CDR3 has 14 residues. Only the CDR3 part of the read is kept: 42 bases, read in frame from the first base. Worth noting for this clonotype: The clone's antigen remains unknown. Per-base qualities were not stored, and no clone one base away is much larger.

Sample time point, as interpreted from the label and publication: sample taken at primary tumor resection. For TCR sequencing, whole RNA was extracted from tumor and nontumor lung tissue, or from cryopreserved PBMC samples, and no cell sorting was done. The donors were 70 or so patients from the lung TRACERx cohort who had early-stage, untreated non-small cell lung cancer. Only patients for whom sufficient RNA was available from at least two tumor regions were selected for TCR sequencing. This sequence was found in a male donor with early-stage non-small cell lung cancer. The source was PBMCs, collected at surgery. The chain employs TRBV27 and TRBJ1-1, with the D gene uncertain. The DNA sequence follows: TGTGCCAGCAGTCCCTGGATCTTGAACACTGAAGCTTTCTTT. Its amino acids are CASSPWILNTEAFF.